These 17 T cell receptor beta chains were all obtained from the same sample, sequenced in a study of T cell clonality in common variable immunodeficiency. The protocol was immunoSEQ multiplex PCR, while the TCRdb copy is restricted to in-frame clones and leaves out a portion. Listed for the sample are tens of thousands of clones, none seen a single time. The sample taken for sequencing was peripheral blood mononuclear cells. Receptors originate from a person aged 18 to 70 in good health.

This clone has a count of ten or more. The missing CDR3 end, 3 residues past where the read stops, is filled in from the germline J gene. V is TRBV6-1 and J is TRBJ2-7; possibly TRBD1 for D (5 bases). Trimming took 0 bases from V and 2 from J, leaving 11 bases between them. Looked up from germline, CDR1 is MNHNS and CDR2 is SASEGT. This CDR3 has 15 residues. The part of the CDR3 DNA that was read is TGTGCCAGCAGTGAAGCTTTGACAGCGCCCTACGAG. Amino acid sequence: CASSEALTAPYE. The whole CDR3 sequence is CASSEALTAPYEQYF.

This clone was detected ten times or more. Sequencing ends 3 residues short of the CDR3 end; the germline J gene provides the rest. This sequence joins TRBV24-1 and TRBJ1-5; possible D gene TRBD1, 5 bases. With 5 bases removed from V and 3 bases from J, the gap between germline ends came to 13 bases. The length of the CDR3 is 15 residues. Germline values: CDR1 KGHDR, CDR2 SFDVKD. The CDR3 loop reads CATSGGGSVNQPQHF. The sequenced CDR3 bases are TGTGCCACCAGTGGGGGGGGGAGCGTCAATCAGCCC.

This clone was observed many times. Read sequence stops 3 residues before the CDR3 end, and the germline J gene provides the missing end. This sequence joins TRBV20-1 and TRBJ2-3; a possible D gene is TRBD2 (5 bases). The germline CDR1 and CDR2 sequences are DFQATT and SNEGSKA (reference sequence). The CDR3 is 13 residues long. V was shortened by 5 bases and J by 2 bases, with 11 bases between the two germline ends. Here the CDR3 reads CSAEGRATDTQYF. Partial CDR3 DNA: TGCAGTGCTGAGGGCCGCGCCACAGATACG.

This clone was seen only a few times. The read is 3 residues too short to cover the CDR3 end, so that end is filled in from the germline J gene. The gene calls are TRBV18 and TRBJ1-1; weak D call: TRBD1 (5 bases). Germline CDR1 reads KGHSH; CDR2 reads LQKENI. The CDR3 spans 13 residues. V lost 3 bases to trimming and J lost 7 bases, with 12 bases between them. This chain's CDR3 is CASSPGGWSEAFF. The part of the CDR3 DNA that was read is TGTGCCAGCTCACCTGGGGGGTGGAGTGAA.

This clone was found many times. The CDR3 end falls 3 residues outside the read, so it is completed with the germline J gene. The gene calls are TRBV18 and TRBJ2-7, with a tentative D call TRBD1 (5 bases). V lost 2 bases and J 6 bases, leaving 14 bases between the germline ends. The CDR3 has 14 residues. The germline V gene has CDR1 KGHSH and CDR2 LQKENI. The sequenced part of the CDR3 DNA is TGTGCCAGCTCACCAACTCAGGGTAGCCCCGAG. Translation: CASSPTQGSPE. The CDR3 reads in full as CASSPTQGSPEQYF.

This clone was observed many times. Read coverage stops 3 residues before the CDR3 terminus; the germline J gene supplies the remainder. This sequence joins TRBV6-2 or TRBV6-3 and TRBJ2-3; 10 nucleotides line up with TRBD2. The germline CDR1 and CDR2 sequences are MNHEY and SVGEGT. This CDR3 has 15 amino acids. The V segment lost 7 bases and the J segment 1 base; nucleotides outside the gene matches: 5. The DNA read from the CDR3 is TGTGCCAGCACCCACGGGACTAGCGGCACAGATACG. Translation gives CASTHGTSGTDT. The CDR3 in its entirety is CASTHGTSGTDTQYF.

This clone occurred many times. Read coverage stops 3 residues before the CDR3 terminus; the germline J gene supplies the remainder. The J gene is TRBJ2-3, the V gene TRBV7-7, with 8 bases identical to TRBD1. V was clipped by 4 bases and J by 3 bases; unmatched bases: 3. This CDR3 has 14 residues. The germline V gene encodes CDR1 SSHAT and CDR2 FNYEAQ (reference sequence). The CDR3 protein is CASSSGQGTDTQYF. The covered CDR3 bases are TGTGCCAGCAGCTCAGGACAGGGAACAGATACG.

This clone was counted ten times or more. With the read ending 3 residues before the CDR3 end, the germline J gene is used to fill in that end. The chain recombines TRBV19 with TRBJ2-4, with 7 bases lining up with TRBD1. Per the germline V gene, CDR1 is LNHDA and CDR2 is SQIVND (reference sequence). J gave up 2 bases and V 5 bases, and 12 bases lay outside the gene matches. This CDR3 spans 17 amino acids. The DNA read from the CDR3 is TGTGCCAGTAGTCAGACAGGGAGTGGGATGACCAAAAACATT. Translation: CASSQTGSGMTKNI. In full, the CDR3 is CASSQTGSGMTKNIQYF. Filled out from reference TRBV19 and TRBJ2-4, the complete variable domain reads DGGITQSPKYLFRKEGQNVTLSCEQNLNHDAMYWYRQDPGQGLRLIYYSQIVNDFQKGDIAEGYSVSREKKESFPLTVTSAQKNPTAFYLCASSQTGSGMTKNIQYFGAGTRLSVL.

A note on this clone: Sequence at one end of the junction differs from germline and may be a read error. The read terminates 3 residues before the CDR3 end, so the remaining end is supplied by the germline J gene. This chain connects TRBV6-4 to TRBJ1-6; TRBD1 aligns across 10 bases. The V gene's germline CDR1 is MRHNA and CDR2 SNTAGT. The length of the CDR3 is 16 residues. The DNA read from the CDR3 is TGTGCCAGCGGTGACTCGAGACAGGGGGCTGGGTCACCC. This codes for CASGDSRQGAGSP. The whole CDR3 protein is CASGDSRQGAGSPLHF.

This clone qualifies as medium-sized. The read gets to within 3 residues of the CDR3 end, and the germline J gene fills in the rest. The chain recombines TRBV6-1 with TRBJ1-3, with TRBD1 as a possible D gene (5 bases). V lost 4 bases, J lost 3 bases, and 10 bases lay in between. Looked up from germline, CDR1 is MNHNS and CDR2 is SASEGT. The CDR3 is made up of 14 amino acids. CDR3 bases read: TGTGCCAGCAGTGTTGTGGGGGGTGGAAACACC. As protein: CASSVVGGGNT. Given in full, the CDR3 is CASSVVGGGNTIYF.

This clone showed up many times. CDR3 sequence reads: CASSPSAFTHTDTQYF. The sequenced part of the CDR3 DNA is TGCGCCAGCAGCCCGAGCGCGTTCACTCACACAGATACG. V gene TRBV5-1 combines with J gene TRBJ2-3; unclear D gene. From the germline J gene comes the end of the CDR3, since the read stops 3 residues before it. The CDR3 runs 16 residues. Germline CDR1 reads SGHRS; CDR2 reads YFSETQ. V lost 4 bases to trimming and J lost 2 bases, with 17 bases between them.

This clone was recorded at least ten times. The CDR3 region is CSARTSGTLLVTQYF. Partial CDR3 DNA: TGCAGTGCGAGGACTAGCGGGACCTTGTTGGTGACG. V is TRBV20-1 and J is TRBJ2-3, with 12 bases fitting TRBD2. The CDR3 goes on 3 residues after the read ends, and that part is filled in from the germline J gene. Germline assignment: CDR1 DFQATT and CDR2 SNEGSKA (reference sequence). This CDR3 has 15 residues.

There are many counts of this clone. The CDR3 end is not reached by the read, which stops 3 residues before it; the germline J gene fills it in. The chain links TRBV11-3 to TRBJ2-3; possible D gene TRBD2, 6 bases. The length of the CDR3 is 13 residues. The germline CDR1 and CDR2 sequences are SGHNT and YENEEA. The part of the CDR3 DNA that was read is TGTGCGTCCGCGGGAACCCGCACAGATACG. Translated: CASAGTRTDT. The complete CDR3 protein is CASAGTRTDTQYF.

CDR3: CASRLAFSYNDYTF. Partial CDR3 DNA: TGTGCCAGTAGGCTAGCGTTCTCCTACAATGAC. The chain is built from TRBV19 and TRBJ1-2, with D uncertain. The CDR3 end lies 3 residues beyond the end of the read and is filled in from the germline J gene. CDR3 length equals 14 residues. Germline values: CDR1 LNHDA, CDR2 SQIVND (reference sequence). The full variable domain, in which reference TRBV19 and TRBJ1-2 provide the parts outside the CDR3, is DGGITQSPKYLFRKEGQNVTLSCEQNLNHDAMYWYRQDPGQGLRLIYYSQIVNDFQKGDIAEGYSVSREKKESFPLTVTSAQKNPTAFYLCASRLAFSYNDYTFGSGTRLTVV.

Only a few counts were recorded for this clone. The read gets to within 3 residues of the CDR3 end, and the germline J gene fills in the rest. The chain is built from TRBV2 and TRBJ1-6, with D unresolved. V lost 6 bases and J 7 bases, leaving 4 bases between the germline ends. The CDR3 totals 11 residues. From germline, CDR1 is SNHLY and CDR2 FYNNEI. The CDR3 loop reads CASRGNSPLHF. The part of the CDR3 DNA that was read is TGTGCCAGCAGAGGCAATTCACCC.

This clone has a handful of counts. The junction departs from germline at one end; a sequencing error may be responsible. The missing CDR3 end, 3 residues past where the read stops, is filled in from the germline J gene. The sample holds other DNA sequences that translate to the same CDR3. The rearrangement joins TRBV2 to TRBJ1-2; possibly TRBD1 for D (5 bases). Germline CDR1 and CDR2: SNHLY and FYNNEI. This CDR3 is 13 amino acids long. This CDR3 reads CASRQVFNYGYTF. Partial CDR3 DNA: TGTGCCAGCAGACAGGTCTTTAACTATGGA.

This clone was found a few times. The CDR3 DNA, read in part, is TGTGCCAGCTCAAACTCCGATCAGCCC. It is translated as CASSNSDQP. The whole CDR3 sequence reads CASSNSDQPQHF. The chain recombines TRBV18 with TRBJ1-5; D is unclear. The read terminates 3 residues ahead of where the CDR3 ends, so the germline J gene completes it. Germline V gives CDR1 KGHSH, CDR2 LQKENI. The CDR3 totals 12 residues. V was shortened by 5 bases and J by 5 bases, with 7 bases between the two germline ends.